The subject of this entry is one T cell receptor beta chain. Antigen unknown. The sample holds other DNA sequences that translate to the same CDR3. This record belongs to a study of T cell responses to AZD1222 COVID-19 vaccine. Study-wide background: Analyses pooled second doses at about 4 or about 12 weeks.

Study-wide results and caveats: Rises in breadth and depth of Spike-specific TCRs came after two AZD1222 doses. Repertoires were collected only later (after the peak T cell response had occurred). The donors showed a predominance of white British ancestry and of females, with possible underestimation of clonal diversity.

Assay: immunoSEQ multiplex PCR; the TCRdb copy retains only in-frame clones and omits some. This table holds approximately 260,000 clones, roughly 93% found once. The CDR3 is 13 residues long. Deletions cut 0 bases from V and 4 bases from J, with 7 bases between. Germline V gene data show CDR1 as GTSNPN and CDR2 as SVGIG (reference sequence). The specimen comprised peripheral blood, sampled on day 0 of AZD1222 vaccination. This sequence joins TRBV30 and TRBJ1-5; TRBD1 is a possible D gene (5 bases). This TCR came from an adult in good health. CDR3 loop: CAWSVGGNQPQHF. In DNA, the CDR3 is TGTGCCTGGAGTGTGGGGGGAAATCAGCCCCAGCATTTT.